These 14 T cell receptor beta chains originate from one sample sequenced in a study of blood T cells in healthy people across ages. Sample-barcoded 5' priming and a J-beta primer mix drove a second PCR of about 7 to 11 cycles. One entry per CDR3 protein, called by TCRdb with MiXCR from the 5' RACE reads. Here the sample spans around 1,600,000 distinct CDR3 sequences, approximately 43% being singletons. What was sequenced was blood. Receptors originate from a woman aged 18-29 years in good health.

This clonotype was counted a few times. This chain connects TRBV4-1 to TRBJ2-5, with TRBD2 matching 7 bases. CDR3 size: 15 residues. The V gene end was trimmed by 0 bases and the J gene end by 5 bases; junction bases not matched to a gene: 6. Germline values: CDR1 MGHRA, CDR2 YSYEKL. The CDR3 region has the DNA TGCGCCAGCAGCCAAGATTCACTAGCGTTGGAGACCCAGTACTTC. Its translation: CASSQDSLALETQYF.

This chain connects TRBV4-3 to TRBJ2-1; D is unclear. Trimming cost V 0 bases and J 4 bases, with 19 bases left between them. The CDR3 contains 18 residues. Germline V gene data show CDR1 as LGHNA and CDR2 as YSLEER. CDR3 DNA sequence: TGCGCCAGCAGCCAAGATACCCGTCCAGTCCGGATTTACAATGAGCAGTTCTTC. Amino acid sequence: CASSQDTRPVRIYNEQFF.

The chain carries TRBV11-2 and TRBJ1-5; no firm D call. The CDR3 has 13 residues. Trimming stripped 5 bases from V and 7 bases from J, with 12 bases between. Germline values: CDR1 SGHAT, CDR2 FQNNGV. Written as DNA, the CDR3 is TGTGCCAGCAGCGTCACGGCATCGCAGCCCCAGCATTTT. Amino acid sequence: CASSVTASQPQHF.

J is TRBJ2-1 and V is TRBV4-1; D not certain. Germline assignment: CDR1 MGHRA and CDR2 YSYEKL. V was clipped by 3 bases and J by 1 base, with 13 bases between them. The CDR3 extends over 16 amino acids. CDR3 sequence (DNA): TGCGCCAGCAGCCAGATTATCGGCGTATCCTACAATGAGCAGTTCTTC. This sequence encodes CASSQIIGVSYNEQFF.

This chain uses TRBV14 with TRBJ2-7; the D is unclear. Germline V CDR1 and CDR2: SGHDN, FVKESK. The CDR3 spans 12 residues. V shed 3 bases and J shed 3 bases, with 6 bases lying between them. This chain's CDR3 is CASSHTIYEQYF. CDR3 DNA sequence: TGTGCCAGCAGCCACACCATCTACGAGCAGTACTTC.

The CDR3 DNA is TGCAGCGTTGAAGATCCAGGTCTCCCAGGTGAGCAGTACTTC. This encodes CSVEDPGLPGEQYF. The chain uses TRBV29-1 and TRBJ2-7; no reliable D call. V was pared by 0 bases and J by 7 bases, with 16 bases between. The CDR3 has 14 amino acids. The germline V gene encodes CDR1 SQVTM and CDR2 ANQGSEA.

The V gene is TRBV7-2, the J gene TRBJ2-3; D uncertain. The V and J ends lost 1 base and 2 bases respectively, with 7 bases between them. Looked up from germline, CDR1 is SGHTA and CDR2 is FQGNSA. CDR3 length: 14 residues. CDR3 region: CASSLESFTDTQYF. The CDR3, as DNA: TGTGCCAGCAGCTTAGAGTCCTTCACAGATACGCAGTATTTT. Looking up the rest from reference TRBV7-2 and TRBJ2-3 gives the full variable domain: GAGVSQSPSNKVTEKGKDVELRCDPISGHTALYWYRQSLGQGLEFLIYFQGNSAPDKSGLPSDRFSAERTGGSVSTLTIQRTQQEDSAVYLCASSLESFTDTQYFGPGTRLTVL.

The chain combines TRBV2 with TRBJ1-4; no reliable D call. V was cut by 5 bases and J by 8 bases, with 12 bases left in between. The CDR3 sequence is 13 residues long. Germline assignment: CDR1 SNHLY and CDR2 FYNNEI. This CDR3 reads CASSPRIAEKLFF. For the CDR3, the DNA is TGTGCCAGCAGTCCCAGAATTGCGGAAAAACTGTTTTTT.

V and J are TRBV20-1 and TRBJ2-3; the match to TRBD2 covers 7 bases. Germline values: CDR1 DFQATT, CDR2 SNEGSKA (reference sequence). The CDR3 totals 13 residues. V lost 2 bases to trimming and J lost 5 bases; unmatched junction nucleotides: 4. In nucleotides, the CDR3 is TGCAGTGCTAGACGGGCTAGCGGAGATACGCAGTATTTT. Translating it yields CSARRASGDTQYF.

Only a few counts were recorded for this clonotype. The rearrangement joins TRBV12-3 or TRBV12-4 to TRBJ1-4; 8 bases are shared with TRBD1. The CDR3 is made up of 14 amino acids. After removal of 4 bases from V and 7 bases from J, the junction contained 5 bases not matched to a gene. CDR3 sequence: CASSSHRGFEKLFF. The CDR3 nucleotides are TGTGCCAGCAGTTCTCACAGGGGGTTTGAAAAACTGTTTTTT.

The CDR3: CASSQALAGSYNEQYF. For the CDR3, the DNA is TGCGCCAGCAGCCAAGCTCTAGCGGGGTCCTACAATGAGCAGTACTTC. The chain recombines TRBV4-1 with TRBJ2-7; 9 bases agree with TRBD2. J lost 7 bases, V lost 1 base, and 11 bases had no gene match. The CDR3 is 16 residues long. Germline loops: CDR1 MGHRA, CDR2 YSYEKL.

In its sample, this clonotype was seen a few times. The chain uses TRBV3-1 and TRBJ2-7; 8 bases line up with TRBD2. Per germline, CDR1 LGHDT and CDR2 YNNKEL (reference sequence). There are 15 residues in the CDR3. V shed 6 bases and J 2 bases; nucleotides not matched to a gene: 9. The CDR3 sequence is CASSEWRGVTYEQYF. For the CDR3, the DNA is TGTGCCAGCAGTGAGTGGCGGGGGGTCACCTACGAGCAGTACTTC.

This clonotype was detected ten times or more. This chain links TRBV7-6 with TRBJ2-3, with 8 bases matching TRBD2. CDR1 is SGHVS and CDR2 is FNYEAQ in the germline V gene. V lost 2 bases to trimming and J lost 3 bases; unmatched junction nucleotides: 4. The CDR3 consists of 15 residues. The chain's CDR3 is CASSLISGVTDTQYF. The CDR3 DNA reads TGTGCCAGCAGCTTAATTAGCGGGGTTACAGATACGCAGTATTTT.

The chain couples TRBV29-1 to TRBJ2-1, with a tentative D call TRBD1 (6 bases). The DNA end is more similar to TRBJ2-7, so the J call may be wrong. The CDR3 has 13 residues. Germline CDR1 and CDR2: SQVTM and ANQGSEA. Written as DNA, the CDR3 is TGCAGCGTTCTGGACAGCTCCTACAATGAGCAGTACTTC. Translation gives CSVLDSSYNEQYF.